This is a list of T cell receptor beta chains from one sample in a study of T cells in Graves' hyperthyroidism and ophthalmopathy. MiXCR was run by TCRdb on the multiplex PCR reads, yielding one entry per CDR3 protein. Among 40,000 to 60,000 distinct CDR3 sequences, about 53% were seen once, and the ten largest hold about 34%. Sequenced material: peripheral blood or thyroid tissue (not recorded which). All receptors come from a man younger than 35 with Graves' hyperthyroidism. The CDR3 runs from the conserved cysteine through the conserved F or W. Fields, in order: V gene, clone size, J gene, D gene, CDR3 DNA, CDR3 protein. A D gene is named only where the DNA matches it firmly. Size tells how often a clone was seen (once, few, many) or the class of an expanded clone, and some rows leave it out.

V: TRBV20-1
size: many
J: TRBJ1-2
D: -
DNA: TGCAGTGCTTATACCCGGGACACTTCCGGGGACGATGGCTACACCTTC
CDR3: CSAYTRDTSGDDGYTF

V: TRBV4-1
size: -
J: TRBJ1-6
D: -
DNA: TGCGCCAGCAGCCAAGGGACCGGTAATAATTCACCCCTCCACTTT
CDR3: CASSQGTGNNSPLHF

V: TRBV12-3/TRBV12-4
size: many
J: TRBJ2-2
D: TRBD1
DNA: TGTGCCAGCAGTTCCAGGGGGCTCAGGGGGGAGCTGTTTTTT
CDR3: CASSSRGLRGELFF

V: TRBV19
size: -
J: TRBJ2-2
D: -
DNA: TGTGCCAGTCCCAAGCGGCTAGCGCCCACCGGGGAGCTGTTTTTT
CDR3: CASPKRLAPTGELFF

V: TRBV20-1
size: many
J: TRBJ1-1
D: -
DNA: TGCAGTGCTAGAGAAAGGGTCGGTCGGACTGAAGCTTTCTTT
CDR3: CSARERVGRTEAFF

V: TRBV13
size: many
J: TRBJ1-4
D: -
DNA: TGTGCCAGCAGCTTTTACCAGACAGGCCCAGATGAAAAACTGTTTTTT
CDR3: CASSFYQTGPDEKLFF

V: TRBV15
size: few
J: TRBJ2-7
D: -
DNA: TGTGCCACCAGCAGAGATTTACAGTCCTCCTACGAGCAGTACTTC
CDR3: CATSRDLQSSYEQYF

V: TRBV6-1
size: -
J: TRBJ2-7
D: TRBD1
DNA: TGTGCCAGCAAGGGACAGGGAAGGTACGAGCAGTACTTC
CDR3: CASKGQGRYEQYF

V: TRBV29-1
size: -
J: TRBJ1-1
D: -
DNA: TGCAGCGTTGAAGAAACAGGGACTGAAGCTTTCTTT
CDR3: CSVEETGTEAFF

V: TRBV7-2
size: -
J: TRBJ1-6
D: -
DNA: TGTGCCAGCAGCTTGGGCAGGCGGGATACACCCCTCCACTTT
CDR3: CASSLGRRDTPLHF

V: TRBV7-2
size: many
J: TRBJ1-1
D: -
DNA: TGTGCCAGCAGCTTAGGCCGGTGGGCTGAAGCTTTCTTT
CDR3: CASSLGRWAEAFF

V: TRBV12-3/TRBV12-4
size: -
J: TRBJ1-2
D: -
DNA: TGTGCCAGCAGGGACCAGGGCGTCTATGGCTACACCTTC
CDR3: CASRDQGVYGYTF

V: TRBV7-9
size: many
J: TRBJ1-5
D: -
DNA: TGTGCCAGCAGCTTAAGCGGGGGGAGCAATCAGCCCCAGCATTTT
CDR3: CASSLSGGSNQPQHF

V: TRBV5-1
size: -
J: TRBJ1-1
D: -
DNA: TGCGCCAGCAGCTTATGGGACGCGAACGCTGAAGCCTTCTTT
CDR3: CASSLWDANAEAFF

V: TRBV20-1
size: many
J: TRBJ1-4
D: -
DNA: TGCAGTGCTAGAGTGGGGGCAACTAATGAAAAACTGTTTTTT
CDR3: CSARVGATNEKLFF

V: TRBV20-1
size: -
J: TRBJ1-1
D: TRBD1
DNA: TGCAGTGCTACAGGGGGCCTAGAAGCTTTCTTT
CDR3: CSATGGLEAFF

V: TRBV6-1
size: once
J: TRBJ1-2
D: TRBD1
DNA: TGTGCCAGCAGGCCACGGACAGGGTCTTGCGGCTACACCTTC
CDR3: CASRPRTGSCGYTF

V: TRBV25-1
size: -
J: TRBJ1-6
D: -
DNA: TGTGCCAGCAGTACAGGAAGGCAGGGCGCACCCCTCCACTTT
CDR3: CASSTGRQGAPLHF

V: TRBV2
size: few
J: TRBJ1-5
D: -
DNA: TGTGCCAGCAGTTTAGTGTCCGGATGGGCCCCGCTGACCTATAGCAATCAGCCCCAGCATTTT
CDR3: CASSLVSGWAPLTYSNQPQHF

V: TRBV6-5
size: many
J: TRBJ1-1
D: -
DNA: TGTGCCAGCAGTTACACCGTTGTTTGGACTGAAGCTTTCTTT
CDR3: CASSYTVVWTEAFF

V: TRBV2
size: once
J: TRBJ2-7
D: -
DNA: TGTGCCAGCAGCAATGTAGGGGAACCCCACGAGCAGTACTTC
CDR3: CASSNVGEPHEQYF

V: TRBV5-1
size: -
J: TRBJ1-1
D: -
DNA: TGCGCCAGCAGCCTGTCCCGATTGAACACTGAAGCTTTCTTT
CDR3: CASSLSRLNTEAFF

V: TRBV5-1
size: -
J: TRBJ2-5
D: -
DNA: TGCGCCAGCAAAGAAGGGACGGAGACCCAGTACTTC
CDR3: CASKEGTETQYF

V: TRBV4-1
size: -
J: TRBJ2-3
D: -
DNA: TGCGCCAGCAGCCAAGACAGCACAGATACGCAGTATTTT
CDR3: CASSQDSTDTQYF

V: TRBV10-3
size: many
J: TRBJ2-5
D: TRBD2
DNA: TGTGCCATCAGTGAGACGGCGTGGCGGGGGAGGAGAGAGACCCAGTACTTC
CDR3: CAISETAWRGRRETQYF

V: TRBV20-1
size: -
J: TRBJ2-6
D: TRBD2
DNA: TGCAGTGCTAGCGGTGGACTAGCGGGGGCCTACGTCCTGACTTTC
CDR3: CSASGGLAGAYVLTF

V: TRBV10-2
size: -
J: TRBJ2-7
D: TRBD1
DNA: TGCGCCAGCAGGGGACAGGGGGTATCCTACGAGCAGTACTTC
CDR3: CASRGQGVSYEQYF

V: TRBV20-1
size: -
J: TRBJ2-7
D: -
DNA: TGCAGGGCGGACGGAATAGAATCCGGCTACGGGCAGTACTTC
CDR3: CRADGIESGYGQYF

V: TRBV24-1
size: -
J: TRBJ1-6
D: TRBD1
DNA: TGTGCCATCAGTGCGACAGGGTCAGTCCTCCACTTT
CDR3: CAISATGSVLHF

V: TRBV7-9
size: -
J: TRBJ1-2
D: TRBD1
DNA: TGTGCCAGCAGCTTGGGAACGACAGGGGGCGCGGGTGGCTACACCTTC
CDR3: CASSLGTTGGAGGYTF

V: TRBV2
size: -
J: TRBJ1-6
D: -
DNA: TGTGCCAGCAGCCCGGGGGGGAGAGGTTCACCCCTCCACTTT
CDR3: CASSPGGRGSPLHF

V: TRBV15
size: -
J: TRBJ2-5
D: TRBD2
DNA: TGTGCCGCCAGCAGAGTTTTTGGGACTAGCGGGCAAGAGACCCAGTACTTC
CDR3: CAASRVFGTSGQETQYF

V: TRBV9
size: many
J: TRBJ2-3
D: TRBD1
DNA: TGTGCCAGCACTTCCCGGGACAGAGCCACAGATACGCAGTATTTT
CDR3: CASTSRDRATDTQYF

V: TRBV7-9
size: -
J: TRBJ1-1
D: TRBD1
DNA: TGTGCCAGCAGCGCGGACAGGGCTGAGAACGCTTTCTTT
CDR3: CASSADRAENAFF

V: TRBV7-2
size: -
J: TRBJ1-1
D: -
DNA: TGTGCCAGCAGCTTATCCAGGGACACTGAAGCTTTCTTT
CDR3: CASSLSRDTEAFF

V: TRBV19
size: many
J: TRBJ1-5
D: -
DNA: TGTGCCAGTAGCACCGGGATCCGCAATCAGCCCCAGCATTTT
CDR3: CASSTGIRNQPQHF

V: TRBV5-1
size: -
J: TRBJ1-1
D: TRBD1
DNA: TGCGCCAGCAGCTGGGCCCCTCAGGGGGGCACTGAAGCTTTCTTT
CDR3: CASSWAPQGGTEAFF

V: TRBV7-2
size: -
J: TRBJ1-1
D: -
DNA: TGTGCCAGCAGCCTCCGTGCCAGGGCGTTTCCCACTGAAGCTTTCTTT
CDR3: CASSLRARAFPTEAFF

V: TRBV7-8
size: many
J: TRBJ2-5
D: -
DNA: TGTGCCAGCAGCTTATTCCAGCAAGAGACCCAGTACTTC
CDR3: CASSLFQQETQYF

V: TRBV19
size: -
J: TRBJ1-1
D: -
DNA: TGTGCCAGTCTCCGGACGGACTTGAACACTGAAGCTTTCTTT
CDR3: CASLRTDLNTEAFF

V: TRBV7-9
size: many
J: TRBJ2-5
D: TRBD2
DNA: TGTGCCAGCAGCTTAGTTCCTCATAGCGGGAGGGCCACGTACTTC
CDR3: CASSLVPHSGRATYF

V: TRBV6-1
size: many
J: TRBJ1-4
D: TRBD1
DNA: TGTGCCAGCAGTGAAAGTTGGGACAGTAATGAAAAACTGTTTTTT
CDR3: CASSESWDSNEKLFF

V: TRBV7-2
size: many
J: TRBJ1-5
D: -
DNA: TGTGCCAGCAGCTTAACCACGCAGGGGAATCAGCCCCAGCATTTT
CDR3: CASSLTTQGNQPQHF

V: TRBV15
size: -
J: TRBJ1-1
D: -
DNA: TGTGCCACCAGCGGACGCAGGAGTTTGAACACTGAAGCTTTCTTT
CDR3: CATSGRRSLNTEAFF

V: TRBV7-7
size: many
J: TRBJ2-2
D: -
DNA: TGTGCCAGCAGCCTATTTGGGAGCACCGGGGAGCTGTTTTTT
CDR3: CASSLFGSTGELFF

V: TRBV5-1
size: many
J: TRBJ1-1
D: -
DNA: TGCGCCAGCAGCGGCGGACGACAGGCTGAAGCTTTCTTT
CDR3: CASSGGRQAEAFF

V: TRBV10-3
size: -
J: TRBJ1-2
D: -
DNA: TGTGCCATCAGTGAGAAGTATGGCTACACCTTC
CDR3: CAISEKYGYTF

V: TRBV15
size: -
J: TRBJ1-1
D: -
DNA: TGTGCCACCAGCAGCGCGCAGCCCCAGGGGTTCACTGAAGCTTTCTTT
CDR3: CATSSAQPQGFTEAFF

V: TRBV14
size: many
J: TRBJ2-7
D: -
DNA: TGTGCCAGCAGGTCTTCAACGGACTTAATCTACGAGCAGTACTTC
CDR3: CASRSSTDLIYEQYF

V: TRBV7-6
size: -
J: TRBJ2-2
D: TRBD2
DNA: TGTGCCAGCAGCTTATTACTAGCGAGATATGGTACTGGGGAGCTGTTTTTT
CDR3: CASSLLLARYGTGELFF

V: TRBV9
size: -
J: TRBJ2-6
D: TRBD1
DNA: TGTGCCAGCAGCATCGACAGGGCTGGGGCCAACGTCCTGACTTTC
CDR3: CASSIDRAGANVLTF

V: TRBV6-5
size: many
J: TRBJ1-1
D: -
DNA: TGTGCCAGCAGTTACTCGAGCTGGCGAAGGAACACTGAAGCTTTCTTT
CDR3: CASSYSSWRRNTEAFF

V: TRBV10-3
size: -
J: TRBJ1-1
D: TRBD1
DNA: TGTGCCAGCAGGGGTACAGGGGGCGCGACCACTGAATTTTTTTTT
CDR3: CASRGTGGATTEFFF

V: TRBV7-9
size: -
J: TRBJ1-1
D: TRBD1
DNA: TGTGCCAGCACCCAAGGGACAGGGGGTGACGACACTGAAGCTTTCTTT
CDR3: CASTQGTGGDDTEAFF